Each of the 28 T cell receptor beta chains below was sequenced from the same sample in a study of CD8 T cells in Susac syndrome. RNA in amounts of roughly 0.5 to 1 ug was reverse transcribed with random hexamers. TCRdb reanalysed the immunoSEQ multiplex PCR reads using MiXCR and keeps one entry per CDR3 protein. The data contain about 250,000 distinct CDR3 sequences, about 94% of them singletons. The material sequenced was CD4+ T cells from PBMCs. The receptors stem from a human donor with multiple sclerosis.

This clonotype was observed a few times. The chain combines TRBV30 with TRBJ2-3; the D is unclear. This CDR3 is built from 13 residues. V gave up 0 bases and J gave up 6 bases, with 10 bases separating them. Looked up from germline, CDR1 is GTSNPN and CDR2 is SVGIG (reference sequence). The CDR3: CAWSVRPTDTQYF. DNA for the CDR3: TGTGCCTGGAGTGTACGGCCGACGGATACGCAGTATTTT. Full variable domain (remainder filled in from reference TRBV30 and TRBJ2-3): SQTIHQWPATLVQPVGSPLSLECTVEGTSNPNLYWYRQAAGRGLQLLFYSVGIGQISSEVPQNLSASRPQDRQFILSSKKLLLSDSGFYLCAWSVRPTDTQYFGPGTRLTVL.

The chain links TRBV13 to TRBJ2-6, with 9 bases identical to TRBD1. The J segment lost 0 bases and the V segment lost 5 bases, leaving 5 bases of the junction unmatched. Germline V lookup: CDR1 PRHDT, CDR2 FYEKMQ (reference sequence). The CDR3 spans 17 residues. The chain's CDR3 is CASSRDRDNSGANVLTF. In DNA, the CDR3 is TGTGCCAGCAGCAGGGACAGGGACAACTCTGGGGCCAACGTCCTGACTTTC.

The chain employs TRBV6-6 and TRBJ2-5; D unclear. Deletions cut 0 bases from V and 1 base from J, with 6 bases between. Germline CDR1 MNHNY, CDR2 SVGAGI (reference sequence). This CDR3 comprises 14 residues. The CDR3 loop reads CASSYSRVQETQYF. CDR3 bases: TGTGCCAGCAGTTACTCTCGGGTCCAAGAGACCCAGTACTTC.

The CDR3 is CASSLEANTGELFF. CDR3 sequence (DNA): TGTGCCAGCAGCTTAGAGGCTAACACCGGGGAGCTGTTTTTT. V usage is TRBV7-9 and J usage is TRBJ2-2; D not certain. V was pared by 1 base and J by 2 bases, with 5 bases between. Germline V gene data show CDR1 as SEHNR and CDR2 as FQNEAQ (reference sequence). The CDR3 sequence is 14 residues long.

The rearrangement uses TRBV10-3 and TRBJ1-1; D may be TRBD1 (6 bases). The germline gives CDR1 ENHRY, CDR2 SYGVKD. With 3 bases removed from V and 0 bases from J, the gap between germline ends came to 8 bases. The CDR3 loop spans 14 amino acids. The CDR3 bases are TGTGCCATCAGTGAAGGACAGCTGAACACTGAAGCTTTCTTT. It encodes CAISEGQLNTEAFF.

This CDR3 reads CASSQSALSHYGYTF. As DNA, the CDR3 is TGTGCCAGCAGCCAGAGCGCTTTAAGCCACTATGGCTACACCTTC. This rearrangement joins TRBV3-1 to TRBJ1-2; D not certain. The germline V and J ends were trimmed by 3 bases and 3 bases, with 14 bases remaining between them. In germline, CDR1 is LGHDT, CDR2 YNNKEL (reference sequence). CDR3 length: 15 residues. Looking up the rest from reference TRBV3-1 and TRBJ1-2 gives the full variable domain: DTAVSQTPKYLVTQMGNDKSIKCEQNLGHDTMYWYKQDSKKFLKIMFSYNNKELIINETVPNRFSPKSPDKAHLNLHINSLELGDSAVYFCASSQSALSHYGYTFGSGTRLTVV.

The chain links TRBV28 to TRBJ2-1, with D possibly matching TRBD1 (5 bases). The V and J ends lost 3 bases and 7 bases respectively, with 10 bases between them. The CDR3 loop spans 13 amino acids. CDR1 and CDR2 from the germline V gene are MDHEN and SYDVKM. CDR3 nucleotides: TGTGCCAGCAGTTTGGGGCTAACTAATGAGCAGTTCTTC. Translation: CASSLGLTNEQFF.

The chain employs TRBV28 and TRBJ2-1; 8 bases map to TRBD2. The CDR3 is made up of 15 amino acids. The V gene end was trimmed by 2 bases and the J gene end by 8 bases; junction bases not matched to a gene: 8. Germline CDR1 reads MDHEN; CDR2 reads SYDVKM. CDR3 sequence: CASSLGGGRYHEQFF. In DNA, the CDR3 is TGTGCCAGCAGTTTAGGAGGCGGGAGGTATCATGAGCAGTTCTTC. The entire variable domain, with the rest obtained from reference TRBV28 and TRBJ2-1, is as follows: DVKVTQSSRYLVKRTGEKVFLECVQDMDHENMFWYRQDPGLGLRLIYFSYDVKMKEKGDIPEGYSVSREKKERFSLILESASTNQTSMYLCASSLGGGRYHEQFFGPGTRLTVL.

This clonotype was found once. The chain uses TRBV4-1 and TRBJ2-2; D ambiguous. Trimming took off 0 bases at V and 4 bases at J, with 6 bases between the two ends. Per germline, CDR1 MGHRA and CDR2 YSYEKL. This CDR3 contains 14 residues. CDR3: CASSQDWTTGELFF. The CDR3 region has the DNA TGCGCCAGCAGCCAAGATTGGACCACCGGGGAGCTGTTTTTT.

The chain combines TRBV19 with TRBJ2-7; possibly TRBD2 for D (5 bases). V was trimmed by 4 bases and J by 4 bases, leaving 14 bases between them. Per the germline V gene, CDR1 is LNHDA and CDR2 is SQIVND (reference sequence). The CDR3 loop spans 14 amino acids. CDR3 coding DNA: TGTGCCAGTAGTAGGACTCCTACCGAGTACGAGCAGTACTTC. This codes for CASSRTPTEYEQYF.

The CDR3 coding sequence is TGTGCCAGCAGCCAAGTAAGAACAGCTGGAAACACCATATATTTT. Translating it yields CASSQVRTAGNTIYF. The chain couples TRBV14 to TRBJ1-3; D gene unclear. The CDR3 extends over 15 amino acids. In germline, CDR1 is SGHDN, CDR2 FVKESK. V dropped 1 base and J dropped 2 bases, with 9 bases sitting between them.

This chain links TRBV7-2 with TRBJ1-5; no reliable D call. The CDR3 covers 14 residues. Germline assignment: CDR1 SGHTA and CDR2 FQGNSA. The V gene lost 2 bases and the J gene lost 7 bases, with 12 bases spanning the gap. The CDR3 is CASSLSFQGQPQHF. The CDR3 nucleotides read TGTGCCAGCAGCTTAAGTTTTCAAGGGCAGCCCCAGCATTTT. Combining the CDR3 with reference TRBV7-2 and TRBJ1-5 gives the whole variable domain GAGVSQSPSNKVTEKGKDVELRCDPISGHTALYWYRQSLGQGLEFLIYFQGNSAPDKSGLPSDRFSAERTGGSVSTLTIQRTQQEDSAVYLCASSLSFQGQPQHFGDGTRLSIL.

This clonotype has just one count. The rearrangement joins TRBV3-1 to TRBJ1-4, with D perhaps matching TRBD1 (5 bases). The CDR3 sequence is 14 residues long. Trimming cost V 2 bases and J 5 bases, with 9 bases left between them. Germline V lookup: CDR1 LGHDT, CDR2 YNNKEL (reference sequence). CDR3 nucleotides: TGTGCCAGCAGCCAACGGGACGCAAATGAAAAACTGTTTTTT. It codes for CASSQRDANEKLFF.

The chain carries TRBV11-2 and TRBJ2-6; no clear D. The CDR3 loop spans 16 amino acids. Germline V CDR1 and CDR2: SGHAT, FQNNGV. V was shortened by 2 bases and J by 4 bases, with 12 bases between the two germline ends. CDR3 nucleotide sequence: TGTGCCAGCAGCTTATCTTCGGCCACCGGGGCCAACGTCCTGACTTTC. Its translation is CASSLSSATGANVLTF.

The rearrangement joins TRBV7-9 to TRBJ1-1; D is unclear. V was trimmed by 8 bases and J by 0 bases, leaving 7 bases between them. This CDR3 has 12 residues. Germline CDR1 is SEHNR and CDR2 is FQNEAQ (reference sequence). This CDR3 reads CASDDLNTEAFF. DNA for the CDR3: TGTGCCAGCGATGACTTGAACACTGAAGCTTTCTTT.

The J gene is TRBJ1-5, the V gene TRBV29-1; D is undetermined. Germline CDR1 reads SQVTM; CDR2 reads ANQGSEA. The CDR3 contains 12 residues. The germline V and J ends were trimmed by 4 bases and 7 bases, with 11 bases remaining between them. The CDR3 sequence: CSVGSPGQPQHF. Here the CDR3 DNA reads TGCAGCGTTGGCTCGCCGGGGCAGCCCCAGCATTTT.

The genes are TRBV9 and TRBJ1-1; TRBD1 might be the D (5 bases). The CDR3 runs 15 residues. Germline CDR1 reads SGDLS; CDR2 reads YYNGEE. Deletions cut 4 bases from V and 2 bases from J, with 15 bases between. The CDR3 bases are TGTGCCAGCAGCCCCCGCCGGGACCTAAACACTGAAGCTTTCTTT. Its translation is CASSPRRDLNTEAFF.

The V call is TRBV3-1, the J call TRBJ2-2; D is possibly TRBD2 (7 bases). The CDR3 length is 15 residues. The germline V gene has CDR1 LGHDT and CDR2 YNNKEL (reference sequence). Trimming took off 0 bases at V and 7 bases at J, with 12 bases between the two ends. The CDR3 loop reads CASSQDRGAYGELFF. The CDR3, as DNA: TGTGCCAGCAGCCAAGACCGGGGGGCCTACGGGGAGCTGTTTTTT.

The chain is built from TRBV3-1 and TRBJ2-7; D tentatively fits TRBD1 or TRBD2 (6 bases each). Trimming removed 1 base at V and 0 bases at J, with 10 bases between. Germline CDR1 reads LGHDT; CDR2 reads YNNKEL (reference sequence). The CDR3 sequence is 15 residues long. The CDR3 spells CASSQAGGLSYEQYF. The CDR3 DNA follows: TGTGCCAGCAGCCAAGCCGGGGGCCTCTCCTACGAGCAGTACTTC.

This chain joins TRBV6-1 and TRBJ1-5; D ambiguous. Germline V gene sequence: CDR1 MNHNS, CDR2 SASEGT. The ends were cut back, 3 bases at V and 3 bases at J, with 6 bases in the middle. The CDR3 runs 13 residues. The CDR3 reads CASSDSNNQPQHF. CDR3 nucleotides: TGTGCCAGCAGTGACTCTAACAATCAGCCCCAGCATTTT.

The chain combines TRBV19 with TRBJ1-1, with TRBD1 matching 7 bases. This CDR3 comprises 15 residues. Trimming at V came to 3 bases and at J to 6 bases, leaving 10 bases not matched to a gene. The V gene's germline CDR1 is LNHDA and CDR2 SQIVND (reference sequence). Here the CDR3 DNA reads TGTGCCAGTAGTATGGGACAGTCTTATGGGGCTGAAGCTTTCTTT. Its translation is CASSMGQSYGAEAFF.

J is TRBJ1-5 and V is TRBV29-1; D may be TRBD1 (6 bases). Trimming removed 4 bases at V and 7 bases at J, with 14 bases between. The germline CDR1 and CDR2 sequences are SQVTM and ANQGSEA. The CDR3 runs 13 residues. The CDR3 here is CSVGQGIGQPQHF. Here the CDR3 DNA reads TGCAGCGTTGGGCAGGGGATCGGCCAGCCCCAGCATTTT.

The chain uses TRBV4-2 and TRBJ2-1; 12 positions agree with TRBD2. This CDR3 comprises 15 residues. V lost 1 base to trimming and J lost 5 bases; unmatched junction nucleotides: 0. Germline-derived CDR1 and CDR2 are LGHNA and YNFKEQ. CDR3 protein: CASSQGTSGDNEQFF. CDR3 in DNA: TGTGCCAGCAGCCAAGGGACTAGCGGGGACAATGAGCAGTTCTTC.

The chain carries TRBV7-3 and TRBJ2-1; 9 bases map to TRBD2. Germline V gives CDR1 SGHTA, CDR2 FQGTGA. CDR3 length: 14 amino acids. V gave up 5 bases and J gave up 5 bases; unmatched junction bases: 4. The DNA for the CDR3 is TGTGCCAGCAGCGCGAGCGGGAGGAACAATGAGCAGTTCTTC. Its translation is CASSASGRNNEQFF.

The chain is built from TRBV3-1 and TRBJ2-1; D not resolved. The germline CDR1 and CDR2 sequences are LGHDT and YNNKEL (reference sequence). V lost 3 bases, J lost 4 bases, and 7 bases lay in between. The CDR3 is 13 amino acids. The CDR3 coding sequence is TGTGCCAGCAGCCAGACCGGGTACAATGAGCAGTTCTTC. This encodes CASSQTGYNEQFF.

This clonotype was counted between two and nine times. Written as DNA, the CDR3 is TGTGCCAGCAGCCAGGAGGGGGGCAATCAGCCCCAGCATTTT. It is translated as CASSQEGGNQPQHF. The V and J genes are TRBV3-1 and TRBJ1-5, with D possibly matching TRBD1 (6 bases). Trimming stripped 3 bases from V and 2 bases from J, with 8 bases between. CDR3 size: 14 residues. Germline-derived CDR1 and CDR2 are LGHDT and YNNKEL (reference sequence).

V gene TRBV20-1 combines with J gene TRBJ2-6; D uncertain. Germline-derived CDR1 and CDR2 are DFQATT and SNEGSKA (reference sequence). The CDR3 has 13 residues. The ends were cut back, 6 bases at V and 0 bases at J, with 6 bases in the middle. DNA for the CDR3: TGCAGTGCCGCAATCTCTGGGGCCAACGTCCTGACTTTC. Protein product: CSAAISGANVLTF.

CDR3 residues: CSVEGGNEKLFF. The DNA for the CDR3 is TGCAGCGTTGAAGGGGGTAATGAAAAACTGTTTTTT. This chain links TRBV29-1 with TRBJ1-4; D is uncertain. The CDR3 extends over 12 amino acids. V shed 1 base and J shed 4 bases, with 4 bases lying between them. Germline V gene data show CDR1 as SQVTM and CDR2 as ANQGSEA. Variable domain in full (rest from reference TRBV29-1 and TRBJ1-4): SAVISQKPSRDICQRGTSLTIQCQVDSQVTMMFWYRQQPGQSLTLIATANQGSEATYESGFVIDKFPISRPNLTFSTLTVSNMSPEDSSIYLCSVEGGNEKLFFGSGTQLSVL.